The following is a T cell receptor (beta chain) sequence with its context. Its matching antigen is unknown. The record originates from a study of beta chain features in type 1 diabetes. Study-wide results and limits: Among patients with Type 1 diabetes, TCRB CDR3s were moderately but significantly shorter in every one of the four CD4+ subsets.

Isolated RNA was reverse transcribed in full, so expressed TCRB transcripts were sequenced. Libraries were prepared by immunoSEQ multiplex PCR; TCRdb keeps only in-frame clonotypes and omits some of them. The profile shows about 270,000 clones, approximately 15% of them singletons. V was pared by 0 bases and J by 5 bases, with 11 bases between. CDR1 and CDR2 (germline): SEHNR, FQNEAQ (reference sequence). The CDR3 consists of 14 residues. Sequencing was performed on naive CD4+ T cells from blood. This receptor was obtained from a man aged 25-40 years with type 1 diabetes. This chain links TRBV7-9 with TRBJ2-7; D gene ambiguous. The CDR3 here is CASSLASSLHEQYF. The CDR3 DNA reads as TGTGCCAGCAGCTTAGCTAGCTCTCTCCACGAGCAGTACTTC.